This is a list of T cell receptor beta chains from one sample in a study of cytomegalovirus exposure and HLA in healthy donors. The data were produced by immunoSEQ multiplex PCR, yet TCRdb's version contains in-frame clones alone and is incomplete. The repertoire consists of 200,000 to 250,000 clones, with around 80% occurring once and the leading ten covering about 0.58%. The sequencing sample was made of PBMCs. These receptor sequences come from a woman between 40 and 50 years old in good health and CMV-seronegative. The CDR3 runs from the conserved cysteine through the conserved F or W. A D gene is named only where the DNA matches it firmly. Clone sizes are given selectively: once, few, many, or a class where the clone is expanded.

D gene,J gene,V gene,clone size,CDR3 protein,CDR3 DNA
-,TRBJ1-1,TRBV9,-,CASTSDSQNTEAFF,TGTGCCAGCACCTCAGACAGTCAGAACACTGAAGCTTTCTTT
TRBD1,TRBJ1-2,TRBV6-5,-,CASSTGEYYGYTF,TGTGCCAGCAGTACAGGGGAATACTATGGCTACACCTTC
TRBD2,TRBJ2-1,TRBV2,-,CASSPVSGGADEQFF,TGTGCCAGCAGCCCGGTTAGCGGGGGGGCCGATGAGCAGTTCTTC
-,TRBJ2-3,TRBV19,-,CASSNVSPDTQYF,TGTGCCAGTAGTAACGTGAGTCCAGATACGCAGTATTTT
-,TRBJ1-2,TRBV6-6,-,CASSIDYGYTF,TGTGCCAGCAGTATAGACTATGGCTACACCTTC
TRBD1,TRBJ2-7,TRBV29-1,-,CSIGGRGRHEQYF,TGCAGCATAGGGGGCAGGGGGCGGCACGAGCAGTACTTC
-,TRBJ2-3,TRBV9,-,CASSVKWAQVTQYF,TGTGCCAGCAGCGTAAAGTGGGCGCAGGTTACGCAGTATTTT
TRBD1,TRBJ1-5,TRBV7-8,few,CASSFRDRGWNQPQHF,TGTGCCAGCAGCTTCCGGGACAGGGGTTGGAATCAGCCCCAGCATTTT
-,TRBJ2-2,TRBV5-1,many,CASSLNSLAGELFF,TGCGCCAGCAGCTTGAACTCCCTAGCCGGGGAGCTGTTTTTT
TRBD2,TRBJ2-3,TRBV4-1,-,CASSQEVAGGSTDTQYF,TGCGCCAGCAGCCAAGAGGTGGCGGGGGGGAGCACAGATACGCAGTATTTT
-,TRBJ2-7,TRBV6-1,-,CASSEVLSSRVYF,TGTGCCAGCAGTGAAGTCTTGAGTTCCCGAGTGTACTTC
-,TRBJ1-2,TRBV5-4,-,CASSLDIMGQDGYTF,TGTGCCAGCAGCTTGGACATAATGGGGCAGGATGGCTACACCTTC
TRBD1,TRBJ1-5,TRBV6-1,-,CAGGTGGQPQHF,TGTGCCGGGGGAACAGGGGGACAGCCCCAGCATTTT
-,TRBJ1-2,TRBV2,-,CARQQAWDGYTF,TGTGCCCGACAGCAGGCTTGGGATGGCTACACCTTC
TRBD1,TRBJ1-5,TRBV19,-,CASSIRRGPSNQPQHF,TGTGCCAGTAGTATACGCAGGGGGCCCAGCAATCAGCCCCAGCATTTT
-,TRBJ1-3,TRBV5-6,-,CASSLARGRNTIYF,TGTGCCAGCAGCTTGGCGCGGGGGAGAAACACCATATATTTT
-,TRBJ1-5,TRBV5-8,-,CASSWPTQVGQPQHF,TGTGCCAGCAGCTGGCCAACCCAGGTAGGACAGCCCCAGCATTTT
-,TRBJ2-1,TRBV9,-,CASSVRTGSVNEQFF,TGTGCCAGCAGCGTCCGTACAGGGTCTGTCAATGAGCAGTTCTTC
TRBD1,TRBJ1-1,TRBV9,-,CASSETGRAEAFF,TGTGCCAGCAGCGAGACAGGGCGGGCTGAAGCTTTCTTT
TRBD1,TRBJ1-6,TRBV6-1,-,CASSEWDSNSPLHF,TGTGCCAGCAGTGAATGGGACAGTAATTCACCCCTCCACTTT
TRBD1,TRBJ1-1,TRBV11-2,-,CASSPVQGARNTEAFF,TGTGCCAGCAGCCCAGTACAGGGGGCAAGGAACACTGAAGCTTTCTTT
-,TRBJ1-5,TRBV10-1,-,CASSELQGGGGISNQPQHF,TGCGCCAGCAGTGAGTTACAGGGCGGGGGGGGTATTAGCAATCAGCCCCAGCATTTT
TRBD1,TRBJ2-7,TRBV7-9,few,CASSLVGGTGVFNEQYF,TGTGCCAGCAGCTTAGTCGGTGGGACAGGGGTCTTCAACGAGCAGTACTTC
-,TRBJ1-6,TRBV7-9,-,CASSPTEGKLTYNSPLHF,TGTGCCAGCAGTCCCACGGAGGGGAAGTTGACCTATAATTCACCCCTCCACTTT
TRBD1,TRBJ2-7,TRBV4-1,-,CASSQVSGTGYYEQYF,TGCGCCAGCAGCCAAGTTTCCGGGACAGGGTACTACGAGCAGTACTTC
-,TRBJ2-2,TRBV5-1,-,CASSLVGRATGELFF,TGCGCCAGCAGCTTGGTTGGCAGGGCCACCGGGGAGCTGTTTTTT
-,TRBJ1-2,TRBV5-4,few,CASSLALDTFYGYTF,TGTGCCAGCAGCTTGGCCTTGGACACCTTCTATGGCTACACCTTC
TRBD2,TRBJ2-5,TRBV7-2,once,CASSLARTSGGQETQYF,TGTGCCAGCAGCTTAGCTCGGACTAGCGGGGGACAAGAGACCCAGTACTTC
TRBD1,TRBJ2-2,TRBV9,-,CASSVAQGAGGELFF,TGTGCCAGCAGCGTAGCGCAGGGGGCTGGTGGGGAGCTGTTTTTT
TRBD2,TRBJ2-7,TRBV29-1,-,CSVEIAGERYYEQYF,TGCAGCGTTGAAATCGCGGGAGAAAGATACTACGAGCAGTACTTC
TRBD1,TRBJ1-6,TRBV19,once,CASSARTGPGTSPLHF,TGTGCCAGTAGTGCTCGGACAGGGCCCGGTACTTCACCCCTCCACTTT
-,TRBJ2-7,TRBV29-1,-,CSVAVLSSSYEQYF,TGCAGCGTCGCCGTTCTTAGTTCCTCCTACGAGCAGTACTTC
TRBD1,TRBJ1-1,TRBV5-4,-,CASTSQGGTEAFF,TGTGCCAGCACCTCCCAGGGGGGCACTGAAGCTTTCTTT
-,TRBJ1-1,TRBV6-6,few,CASSTDRTPEAFF,TGTGCCAGCAGCACTGACAGGACCCCTGAAGCTTTCTTT
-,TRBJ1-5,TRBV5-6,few,CASSLQEGRENQPQHF,TGTGCCAGCAGCCTCCAAGAGGGCAGAGAGAATCAGCCCCAGCATTTT